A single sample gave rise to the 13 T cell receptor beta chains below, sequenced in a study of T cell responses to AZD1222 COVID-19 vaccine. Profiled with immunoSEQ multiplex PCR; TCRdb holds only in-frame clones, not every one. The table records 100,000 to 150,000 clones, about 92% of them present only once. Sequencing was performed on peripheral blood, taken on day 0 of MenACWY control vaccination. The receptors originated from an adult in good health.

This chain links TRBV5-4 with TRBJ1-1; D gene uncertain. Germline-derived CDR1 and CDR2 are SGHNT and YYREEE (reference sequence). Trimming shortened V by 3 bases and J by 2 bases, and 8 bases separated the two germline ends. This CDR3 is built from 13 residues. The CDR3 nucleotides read TGTGCCAGCAGCTCCGGGTATAACACTGAAGCTTTCTTT. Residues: CASSSGYNTEAFF.

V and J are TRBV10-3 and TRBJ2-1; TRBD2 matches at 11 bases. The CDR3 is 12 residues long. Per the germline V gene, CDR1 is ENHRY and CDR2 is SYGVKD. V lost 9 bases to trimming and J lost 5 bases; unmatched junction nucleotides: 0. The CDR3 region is CAMGLADNEQFF. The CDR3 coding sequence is TGTGCCATGGGACTAGCGGACAATGAGCAGTTCTTC.

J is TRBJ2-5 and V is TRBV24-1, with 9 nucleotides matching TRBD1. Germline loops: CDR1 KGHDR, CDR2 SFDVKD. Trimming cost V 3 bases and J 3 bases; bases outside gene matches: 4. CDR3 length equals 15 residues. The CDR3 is CATSDGGTGKETQYF. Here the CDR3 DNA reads TGTGCCACCAGTGATGGAGGGACAGGGAAAGAGACCCAGTACTTC.

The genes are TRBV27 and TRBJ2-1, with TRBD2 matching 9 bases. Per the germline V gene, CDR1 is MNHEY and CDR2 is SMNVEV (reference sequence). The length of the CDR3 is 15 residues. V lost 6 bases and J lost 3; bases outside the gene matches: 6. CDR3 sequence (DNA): TGTGCCAGCAGCCCGGGACTAGCCTTCTACAATGAGCAGTTCTTC. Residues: CASSPGLAFYNEQFF.

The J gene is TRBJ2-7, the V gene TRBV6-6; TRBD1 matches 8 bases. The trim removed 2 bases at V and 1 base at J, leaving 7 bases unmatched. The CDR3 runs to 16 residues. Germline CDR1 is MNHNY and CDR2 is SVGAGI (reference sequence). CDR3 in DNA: TGTGCCAGCAGTTACGGGTCGGGACAGGTGTCCTACGAGCAGTACTTC. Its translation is CASSYGSGQVSYEQYF.

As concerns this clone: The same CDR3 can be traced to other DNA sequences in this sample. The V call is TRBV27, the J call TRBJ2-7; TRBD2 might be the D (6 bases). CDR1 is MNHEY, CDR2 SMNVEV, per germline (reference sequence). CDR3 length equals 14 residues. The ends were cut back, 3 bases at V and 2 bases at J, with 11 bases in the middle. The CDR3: CASSLGTGAYEQYF. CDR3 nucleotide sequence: TGTGCCAGCAGTTTGGGGACGGGAGCCTACGAGCAGTACTTC.

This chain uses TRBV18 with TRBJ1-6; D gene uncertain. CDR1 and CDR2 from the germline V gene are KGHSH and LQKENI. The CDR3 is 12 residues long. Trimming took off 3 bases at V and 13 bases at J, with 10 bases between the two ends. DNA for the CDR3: TGTGCCAGCTCACCGGTAAGGGAGCCCCTCCACTTT. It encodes CASSPVREPLHF.

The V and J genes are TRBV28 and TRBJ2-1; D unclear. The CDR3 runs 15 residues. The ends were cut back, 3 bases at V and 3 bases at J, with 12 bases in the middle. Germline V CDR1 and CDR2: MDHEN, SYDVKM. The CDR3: CASSFVRSDYNEQFF. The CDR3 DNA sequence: TGTGCCAGCAGTTTTGTTAGGAGCGACTACAATGAGCAGTTCTTC. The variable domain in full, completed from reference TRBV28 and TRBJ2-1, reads DVKVTQSSRYLVKRTGEKVFLECVQDMDHENMFWYRQDPGLGLRLIYFSYDVKMKEKGDIPEGYSVSREKKERFSLILESASTNQTSMYLCASSFVRSDYNEQFFGPGTRLTVL.

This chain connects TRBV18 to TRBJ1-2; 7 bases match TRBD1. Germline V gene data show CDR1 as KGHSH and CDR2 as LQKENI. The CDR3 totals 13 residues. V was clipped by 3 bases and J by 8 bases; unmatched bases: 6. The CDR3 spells CASSPDRDRGYTF. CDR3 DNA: TGTGCCAGCTCACCCGACAGGGATCGCGGCTACACCTTC.

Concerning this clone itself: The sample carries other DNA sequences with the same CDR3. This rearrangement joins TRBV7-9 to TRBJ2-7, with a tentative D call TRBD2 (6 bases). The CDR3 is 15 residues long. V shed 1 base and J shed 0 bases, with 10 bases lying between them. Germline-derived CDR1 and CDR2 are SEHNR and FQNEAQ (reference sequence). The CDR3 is CASSLVAGSSYEQYF. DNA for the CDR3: TGTGCCAGCAGCTTAGTGGCCGGGAGCTCCTACGAGCAGTACTTC.

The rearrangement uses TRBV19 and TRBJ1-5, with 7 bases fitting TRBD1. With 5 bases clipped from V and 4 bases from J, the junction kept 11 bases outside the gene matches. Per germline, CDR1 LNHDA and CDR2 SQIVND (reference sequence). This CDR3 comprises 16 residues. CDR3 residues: CASSPSTGRGNQPQHF. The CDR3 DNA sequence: TGTGCCAGTAGTCCGTCGACAGGGCGTGGAAATCAGCCCCAGCATTTT.

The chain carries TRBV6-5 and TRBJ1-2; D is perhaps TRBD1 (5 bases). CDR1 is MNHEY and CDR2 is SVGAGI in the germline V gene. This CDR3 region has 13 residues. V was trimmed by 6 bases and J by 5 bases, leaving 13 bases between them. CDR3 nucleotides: TGTGCCAGCAGATACCTCCAGGGATATGGCTACACCTTC. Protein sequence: CASRYLQGYGYTF.

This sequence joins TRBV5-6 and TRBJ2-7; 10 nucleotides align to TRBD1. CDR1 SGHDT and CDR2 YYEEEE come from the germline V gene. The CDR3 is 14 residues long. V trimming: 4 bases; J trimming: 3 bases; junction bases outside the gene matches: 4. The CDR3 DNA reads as TGTGCCAGCAGCCCCGGGACAGGGGTCTACGAGCAGTACGTC. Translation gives CASSPGTGVYEQYV.